This entry features one TCR beta chain sequence. What it binds is not known. A multiplex PCR was run with 60 Vbeta primers and 13 Jbeta primers. Only in-frame clones appear in the TCRdb table, and some are missing; sequencing was by immunoSEQ multiplex PCR. The data hold some 96,000 clones, with 60% to 80% observed a single time. The length of the CDR3 is 14 residues. Trimming cost V 4 bases and J 6 bases; bases outside gene matches: 7. Per germline, CDR1 MGHDK and CDR2 SYGVNS. This specimen comes from a study of cytomegalovirus exposure and HLA in healthy donors. Whole-study context: Inside one of the first data releases sat 75 million to 100 million unique TCRs taken from HLA-typed donors. Findings and limits, study-wide: A later analysis reportedly found that, within productive TCRs, an Asian-associated ancestry cluster had fewer N-insertions than the mean observed across the approximately 670 donors. In most subjects, TCR beta sequences reportedly gave accurate predictions of HLA-A and HLA-B alleles. An analysis was carried out at a later point. It showed that HLA-associated TCR beta chains were more clonally expanded than equally common non-associated chains.

The chain couples TRBV25-1 to TRBJ1-2; TRBD1 matches 8 bases. The source material was PBMCs. The source of this sequence is a female donor in good health and CMV-seronegative. CDR3 loop: CASSARQGRHGYTF. The CDR3 nucleotides read TGTGCCAGCAGTGCTCGACAGGGGAGACATGGCTACACCTTC.